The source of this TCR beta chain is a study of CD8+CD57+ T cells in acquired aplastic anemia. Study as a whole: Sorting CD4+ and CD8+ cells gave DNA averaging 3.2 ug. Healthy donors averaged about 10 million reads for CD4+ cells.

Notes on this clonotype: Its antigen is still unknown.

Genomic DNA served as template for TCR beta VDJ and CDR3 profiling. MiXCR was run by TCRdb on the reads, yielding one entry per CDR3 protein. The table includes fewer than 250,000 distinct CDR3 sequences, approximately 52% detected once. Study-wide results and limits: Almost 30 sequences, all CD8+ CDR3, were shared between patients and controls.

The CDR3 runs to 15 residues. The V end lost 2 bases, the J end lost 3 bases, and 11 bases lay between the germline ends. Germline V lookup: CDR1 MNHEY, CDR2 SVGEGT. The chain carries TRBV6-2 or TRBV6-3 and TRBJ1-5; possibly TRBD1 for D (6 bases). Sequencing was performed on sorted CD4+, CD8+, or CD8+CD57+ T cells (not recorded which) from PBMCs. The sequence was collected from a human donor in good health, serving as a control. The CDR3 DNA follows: TGTGCCAGCAGTTACGGAGGGGGGCACAATCAGCCCCAGCATTTT. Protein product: CASSYGGGHNQPQHF.